This TCR beta chain was retrieved from a study of control samples from healthy donors and cancer patients. Data came from immunoSEQ multiplex PCR; TCRdb stores just in-frame clones and leaves some out. The profile shows some 150,000 clones, 90% to 95% of them singletons. The germline V gene has CDR1 MGHRA and CDR2 YSYEKL. The CDR3 has 15 residues. Trimming shortened V by 1 base and J by 0 bases, and 7 bases separated the two germline ends. Concerning this clone: Distinct nucleotide sequences in the sample also encode this CDR3.

Sequenced input: blood. This receptor was identified in a woman aged 25 to 45 in good health. The chain is built from TRBV4-1 and TRBJ1-5, with D tentatively TRBD1 (6 bases). CDR3 in amino acids: CASSQGTVSNQPQHF. The CDR3 nucleotides read TGCGCCAGCAGCCAAGGGACAGTTAGCAATCAGCCCCAGCATTTT.